This T cell receptor (beta chain) is from a study of OX40 agonist ivuxolimab in advanced cancers. Looking at the study overall: The patients received ivuxolimab by intravenous route every 2 weeks at 0.01 to 10 mg/kg. Mean age approximately 61 years, range 23 to 79; about 81% male.

A history of autoimmune disease or systemic immunosuppression excluded patients. Study-level points and caveats: Partial responders at 0.1-3.0 mg/kg showed near-lowest clonal expansion.

After removal of 3 bases from V and 4 bases from J, the junction contained 17 bases not matched to a gene. The CDR3 has 19 residues. Germline V gives CDR1 SGDLS, CDR2 YYNGEE. About this clone: Antigen specificity is unknown.

Assay: immunoSEQ multiplex PCR; the TCRdb copy retains only in-frame clones and omits some. The profile shows 40,000 to 50,000 clones, 70% to 90% of them singletons. This chain links TRBV9 with TRBJ2-2; TRBD2 agrees at 8 bases. Sequenced here: CD4+ or CD8+ T cells sorted from blood, sampled in a trial of the OX40 agonist ivuxolimab. The clonotype originates from an adult with an advanced solid tumor such as melanoma, head and neck, liver or kidney cancer. CDR3 DNA: TGTGCCAGCAGCGCCTACCTACTAGCGGAGCAACTTTTCACCGGGGAGCTGTTTTTT. This encodes CASSAYLLAEQLFTGELFF.